Each of the 23 T cell receptor beta chains below was sequenced from the same sample in a study of beta chain features in type 1 diabetes. Findings and caveats of the study: Shortening of TCRB CDR3s, moderate but significant, appeared in all four CD4+ subsets of Type 1 diabetes patients.

All of the isolated RNA was reverse transcribed, so expressed TCRB transcripts were sequenced. Using immunoSEQ multiplex PCR, the repertoire was profiled, and TCRdb retains in-frame clones only, with some absent. The sample records some 660,000 clones, around 15% being singletons. These receptors have no identified antigens. Material for sequencing was naive CD4+ T cells from blood. The receptors come from a young man with type 1 diabetes.

This chain joins TRBV5-1 and TRBJ2-1; 8 nucleotides line up with TRBD2. Trimming at V came to 1 base and at J to 4 bases, leaving 4 bases not matched to a gene. The germline CDR1 and CDR2 sequences are SGHRS and YFSETQ. There are 15 residues in the CDR3. CDR3 amino acids: CASSLSGSFYNEQFF. The CDR3 coding sequence is TGCGCCAGCAGCTTGAGCGGGAGTTTTTACAATGAGCAGTTCTTC.

This clone has only a few counts. This chain uses TRBV2 with TRBJ2-7; D gene ambiguous. Per germline, CDR1 SNHLY and CDR2 FYNNEI. Trimming stripped 2 bases from V and 0 bases from J, with 11 bases between. The CDR3 runs to 15 residues. CDR3 sequence: CASSERVRSSYEQYF. Written as DNA, the CDR3 is TGTGCCAGCAGTGAACGGGTCCGGAGCTCCTACGAGCAGTACTTC.

This chain links TRBV4-1 with TRBJ2-5, with 7 bases aligning to TRBD1. The V segment lost 1 base and the J segment 1 base; nucleotides outside the gene matches: 3. This CDR3 contains 15 residues. The germline CDR1 and CDR2 sequences are MGHRA and YSYEKL. The CDR3, as DNA: TGCGCCAGCAGCCAAGCGTACAGGGGCCAAGAGACCCAGTACTTC. Encoded protein: CASSQAYRGQETQYF.

The chain is built from TRBV7-9 and TRBJ2-1; a weak D match, TRBD1 (5 bases). In germline, CDR1 is SEHNR, CDR2 FQNEAQ (reference sequence). The CDR3 spans 12 residues. Trimming removed 6 bases from V and 7 bases from J, with 10 bases in between. This CDR3 is CASRPTVNEQFF. For the CDR3, the DNA is TGTGCCAGCAGGCCGACAGTTAATGAGCAGTTCTTC. Full variable domain (outside the CDR3, taken from reference TRBV7-9 and TRBJ2-1): DTGVSQNPRHKITKRGQNVTFRCDPISEHNRLYWYRQTLGQGPEFLTYFQNEAQLEKSRLLSDRFSAERPKGSFSTLEIQRTEQGDSAMYLCASRPTVNEQFFGPGTRLTVL.

This clone has a handful of counts. The chain has TRBV10-3 and TRBJ2-7; tentatively, D is TRBD2 (5 bases). The germline V gene encodes CDR1 ENHRY and CDR2 SYGVKD. The CDR3 length is 14 residues. V shed 3 bases and J shed 3 bases, with 12 bases lying between them. Here the CDR3 DNA reads TGTGCCATCAGTGACGTTGGAGGTTACTACGAGCAGTACTTC. This encodes CAISDVGGYYEQYF.

This clone was seen a few times. This chain links TRBV7-2 with TRBJ2-3; TRBD2 matches at 8 bases. This CDR3 is 16 amino acids long. Germline values: CDR1 SGHTA, CDR2 FQGNSA. The V gene end was trimmed by 5 bases and the J gene end by 0 bases; junction bases not matched to a gene: 7. The CDR3 coding sequence is TGTGCCAGCAGCCGCACTAGCGGACGGAGCACAGATACGCAGTATTTT. Translating it yields CASSRTSGRSTDTQYF.

The rearrangement links TRBV5-4 to TRBJ2-2; 7 bases are shared with TRBD2. Germline-derived CDR1 and CDR2 are SGHNT and YYREEE (reference sequence). The V and J ends lost 1 base and 1 base, in that order; junction bases with no gene match: 4. The CDR3 contains 16 residues. The CDR3 DNA is TGTGCCAGCAGCTTGACTGGCGGGGGGAACACCGGGGAGCTGTTTTTT. This codes for CASSLTGGGNTGELFF.

In this sample, this clone turned up a few times. V gene TRBV28 combines with J gene TRBJ2-4, with D possibly being TRBD2 (5 bases). V was pared by 5 bases and J by 1 base, with 15 bases between. This CDR3 is 16 amino acids long. Germline values: CDR1 MDHEN, CDR2 SYDVKM. CDR3 sequence reads: CASSPGWLTAKNIQYF. CDR3 nucleotides: TGTGCCAGCAGTCCGGGGTGGCTCACGGCCAAAAACATTCAGTACTTC.

V is TRBV28 and J is TRBJ2-2; D gene ambiguous. The CDR3 spans 11 residues. V lost 1 base to trimming and J lost 14 bases, with 8 bases between them. Looked up from germline, CDR1 is MDHEN and CDR2 is SYDVKM. The CDR3 DNA is TGTGCCAGCAGTTTATACGATAGACTGTTTTTT. It codes for CASSLYDRLFF.

V usage is TRBV7-2 and J usage is TRBJ1-1, with D tentatively TRBD1 (5 bases). The ends were cut back, 8 bases at V and 0 bases at J, with 10 bases in the middle. CDR3 length equals 13 residues. Germline loops: CDR1 SGHTA, CDR2 FQGNSA. The CDR3 DNA follows: TGTGCCAGCTACGGCAGGGTGAACACTGAAGCTTTCTTT. It specifies CASYGRVNTEAFF.

The chain is built from TRBV5-4 and TRBJ2-7, with 9 bases fitting TRBD2. The V gene end was trimmed by 4 bases and the J gene end by 4 bases; junction bases not matched to a gene: 9. Germline CDR1 SGHNT, CDR2 YYREEE (reference sequence). CDR3 length: 15 amino acids. CDR3 sequence (DNA): TGTGCCAGCAGCCCCATGACTAGCGGTGGGTACGAGCAGTACTTC. It is translated as CASSPMTSGGYEQYF.

The chain uses TRBV25-1 and TRBJ1-4, with D possibly TRBD1 on 6 matching bases. The CDR3 consists of 16 residues. Trimming removed 3 bases at V and 3 bases at J, with 14 bases between. The V gene's germline CDR1 is MGHDK and CDR2 SYGVNS. CDR3: CASSDARGFANEKLFF. CDR3 bases: TGTGCCAGCAGTGACGCCAGGGGTTTCGCTAATGAAAAACTGTTTTTT.

In this sample, this clone turned up a few times. The chain has TRBV10-2 and TRBJ2-7; D ambiguous. Trimming removed 0 bases at V and 0 bases at J, with 12 bases between. This CDR3 has 16 amino acids. The germline gives CDR1 WSHSY, CDR2 SAAADI. The CDR3 reads CASSESSRLFSYEQYF. For the CDR3, the DNA is TGCGCCAGCAGTGAGTCGAGTAGGCTCTTCTCCTACGAGCAGTACTTC.

The gene calls are TRBV29-1 and TRBJ2-1; 8 bases are shared with TRBD2. Germline trimming cut 2 bases from V and 8 bases from J; bases unmatched to any gene: 14. The CDR3 length is 16 residues. CDR1 is SQVTM and CDR2 is ANQGSEA in the germline V gene. CDR3 amino acids: CSVERRGGIRVDEQFF. The CDR3 DNA reads as TGCAGCGTTGAAAGGCGCGGGGGGATTCGGGTCGATGAGCAGTTCTTC.

This clone came up a few times. The chain uses TRBV9 and TRBJ1-2; D unclear. V was clipped by 3 bases and J by 4 bases, with 10 bases between them. Germline lookup yields CDR1 SGDLS and CDR2 YYNGEE. The CDR3 runs 13 residues. CDR3 sequence reads: CASSADWSYGYTF. In DNA, the CDR3 is TGTGCCAGCAGCGCGGACTGGAGCTATGGCTACACCTTC. Full variable domain (outside the CDR3, taken from reference TRBV9 and TRBJ1-2): DSGVTQTPKHLITATGQRVTLRCSPRSGDLSVYWYQQSLDQGLQFLIQYYNGEERAKGNILERFSAQQFPDLHSELNLSSLELGDSALYFCASSADWSYGYTFGSGTRLTVV.

There are a few counts of this clone. The V gene is TRBV6-5, the J gene TRBJ1-2, with 8 positions matching TRBD1. J gave up 4 bases and V 5 bases, and 3 bases lay outside the gene matches. This CDR3 has 13 amino acids. CDR1 MNHEY and CDR2 SVGAGI come from the germline V gene. CDR3 coding DNA: TGTGCCAGCAGTGAGGACAGGGCCTATGGCTACACCTTC. Translated: CASSEDRAYGYTF.

V is TRBV18 and J is TRBJ1-1; 7 positions match TRBD1. V trimming: 2 bases; J trimming: 4 bases; junction bases outside the gene matches: 7. The CDR3 has 15 residues. CDR1 is KGHSH, CDR2 LQKENI, per germline. CDR3: CASSPSQGVVTEAFF. The CDR3 DNA reads TGTGCCAGCTCACCATCCCAGGGGGTGGTCACTGAAGCTTTCTTT.

This clone was observed a handful of times. The chain is built from TRBV7-9 and TRBJ1-6, with TRBD1 identical over 10 bases. This CDR3 has 13 residues. V trimming: 6 bases; J trimming: 9 bases; junction bases outside the gene matches: 2. CDR1 is SEHNR and CDR2 is FQNEAQ in the germline V gene (reference sequence). In DNA, the CDR3 is TGTGCCAGCAGGGGGACAGGGGCTTCACCCCTCCACTTT. This translates into CASRGTGASPLHF.

This rearrangement joins TRBV30 to TRBJ2-1; 10 bases agree with TRBD2. CDR1 and CDR2 (germline): GTSNPN, SVGIG (reference sequence). The CDR3 is 15 residues long. The J segment lost 4 bases and the V segment lost 1 base, leaving 4 bases of the junction unmatched. The CDR3 coding sequence is TGTGCCTGGAGTGGGACTAGCGGAGTATACAATGAGCAGTTCTTC. It yields the protein CAWSGTSGVYNEQFF.

This clone has just one count. This chain connects TRBV27 to TRBJ1-5; D may be TRBD1 (5 bases). With 5 bases removed from V and 6 bases from J, the gap between germline ends came to 14 bases. The CDR3 length is 14 residues. The germline gives CDR1 MNHEY, CDR2 SMNVEV (reference sequence). CDR3 sequence reads: CASSRREGIQPQHF. CDR3 nucleotides: TGTGCCAGCAGTCGCCGCGAGGGGATTCAGCCCCAGCATTTT.

This chain uses TRBV4-1 with TRBJ2-1; TRBD2 agrees at 9 bases. The V and J ends lost 4 bases and 1 base, in that order; junction bases with no gene match: 2. CDR3 length: 15 residues. Germline values: CDR1 MGHRA, CDR2 YSYEKL. The CDR3 nucleotides are TGCGCCAGCAGCCTCCTAGCGGGGTCCTACAATGAGCAGTTCTTC. This gives the protein CASSLLAGSYNEQFF.

This clone has only a few counts. This chain joins TRBV15 and TRBJ2-6; D unresolved. Germline V gene lookup returns CDR1 LNHNV and CDR2 YYDKDF (reference sequence). Trimming pared 5 bases from V and 0 bases from J, leaving 8 bases between. This CDR3 comprises 15 residues. CDR3 in amino acids: CATSPQASGANVLTF. CDR3 DNA: TGTGCCACCAGCCCTCAGGCCTCTGGGGCCAACGTCCTGACTTTC.

The rearrangement joins TRBV5-4 to TRBJ1-2; D possibly corresponds to TRBD1 (5 bases). The germline CDR1 and CDR2 sequences are SGHNT and YYREEE (reference sequence). There are 15 residues in the CDR3. V was clipped by 4 bases and J by 4 bases, with 17 bases between them. Here the CDR3 DNA reads TGTGCCAGCAGCCCGACGGGGGACGACCTCTATGGCTACACCTTC. Its protein is CASSPTGDDLYGYTF.